This passage covers 3 T cell receptor beta chains from one sample sequenced in a study of T-cell reconstitution after alpha-beta-depleted transplantation in children. Unique molecular identifiers were incorporated during preparation of the TCRbeta library. TCRdb re-derived calls from the PCR reads in MiXCR, one entry per CDR3 protein. The data contain 700,000 to 950,000 distinct CDR3 sequences, about 15% of them seen just once; the ten biggest clones take up around 5.3%. The starting material was PBMCs, mostly from graft donor cells, obtained 360 days after TCRalphabeta/CD19-depleted stem cell transplant. The source of these receptors is a male patient aged 10 to 17 who had a stem cell transplant for acute lymphoblastic leukemia, so the T cells may come from the graft donor.

The genes are TRBV7-9 and TRBJ2-4; possible D gene TRBD1, 5 bases. CDR3 length: 15 amino acids. CDR1 SEHNR and CDR2 FQNEAQ come from the germline V gene (reference sequence). Trimming removed 1 base at V and 7 bases at J, with 14 bases between. In DNA, the CDR3 is TGTGCCAGCAGCTTAGTAGGGGCCTCAGGGAACATTCAGTACTTC. This translates into CASSLVGASGNIQYF.

This clonotype was counted many times. This rearrangement joins TRBV2 to TRBJ2-3; 7 bases fit TRBD1. The CDR3 loop spans 16 amino acids. Trimming at V came to 8 bases and at J to 2 bases, leaving 13 bases not matched to a gene. Germline V gene lookup returns CDR1 SNHLY and CDR2 FYNNEI. This chain's CDR3 is CASSNVGTAITDTQYF. The CDR3 DNA reads TGTGCCAGCTCCAACGTCGGGACAGCAATCACAGATACGCAGTATTTT.

The chain links TRBV27 to TRBJ2-7; D remains unclear. Trimming shortened V by 3 bases and J by 0 bases, and 9 bases separated the two germline ends. CDR1 and CDR2 from the germline V gene are MNHEY and SMNVEV (reference sequence). This CDR3 has 14 residues. In DNA form, the CDR3 reads TGTGCCAGCAGTTTTGGCCGCCTCTCCTACGAGCAGTACTTC. It yields the protein CASSFGRLSYEQYF.